The 9 T cell receptor beta chains given below trace back to one sample, sequenced in a study of T cell changes during pregnancy in multiple sclerosis. The repertoire was sequenced with immunoSEQ multiplex PCR; TCRdb's copy has only in-frame clones and lacks some. The data show tens of thousands of clones, 90% to 95% seen once. The material sequenced was peripheral blood, taken after pregnancy. The receptors were gathered from a female donor with multiple sclerosis, enrolled in a pregnancy study.

The rearrangement links TRBV4-3 to TRBJ1-2; D perhaps matches TRBD1 (6 bases). This CDR3 contains 17 residues. The germline CDR1 and CDR2 sequences are LGHNA and YSLEER. V was pared by 0 bases and J by 1 base, with 15 bases between. The CDR3 DNA sequence: TGCGCCAGCAGCCAAGACGGCAGGGGTCCTCTTAACTATGGCTACACCTTC. Translated, it gives CASSQDGRGPLNYGYTF.

This sequence joins TRBV21-1 and TRBJ1-1; no check of the table's D call, TRBD1, against the DNA was made. TRBV21-1 is a pseudogene locus. The CDR3 sequence is 19 residues long. The CDR3 here is CASSLPSPRDRVLDTEAFF. CDR3 bases: TGTGCCAGCAGCCTACCCTCCCCCCGGGACAGGGTTTTGGACACTGAAGCTTTCTTT.

This chain links TRBV19 with TRBJ2-7, with D possibly TRBD1 on 8 matching bases. The germline V gene has CDR1 LNHDA and CDR2 SQIVND (reference sequence). The CDR3 consists of 14 residues. The germline V and J ends were trimmed by 5 bases and 2 bases, with 13 bases remaining between them. CDR3 protein: CASSYRGTTYEQYF. In DNA form, the CDR3 reads TGTGCCAGTAGTTACAGGGGGACTACCTACGAGCAGTACTTC.

The chain joins TRBV5-6 to TRBJ1-1, with 7 nucleotides matching TRBD1. Trimming cost V 4 bases and J 3 bases; bases outside gene matches: 15. The CDR3 is 17 residues long. The germline gives CDR1 SGHDT, CDR2 YYEEEE. CDR3 sequence (DNA): TGTGCCAGCAGCCTTAGACCGGACAGGTTGGCCGACACTGAAGCTTTCTTT. As protein: CASSLRPDRLADTEAFF.

CDR3 coding DNA: TGTGCCAGCAGGAAGACAGGGTACTACGAGCAGTACTTC. Its translation: CASRKTGYYEQYF. This sequence joins TRBV6-5 and TRBJ2-7; 7 positions match TRBD1. V gave up 6 bases and J gave up 3 bases; unmatched junction bases: 5. CDR3 length equals 13 residues. CDR1 and CDR2 (germline): MNHEY, SVGAGI.

The chain combines TRBV2 with TRBJ1-5; weak D call: TRBD1 (6 bases). Germline lookup yields CDR1 SNHLY and CDR2 FYNNEI. Trimming took 6 bases from V and 1 from J, leaving 19 bases between them. This CDR3 spans 17 amino acids. The CDR3: CASRGGLGTISNQPQHF. DNA of the CDR3: TGTGCCAGCAGGGGGGGGCTAGGGACAATAAGCAATCAGCCCCAGCATTTT. The full variable domain, in which reference TRBV2 and TRBJ1-5 provide the parts outside the CDR3, is EPEVTQTPSHQVTQMGQEVILRCVPISNHLYFYWYRQILGQKVEFLVSFYNNEISEKSEIFDDQFSVERPDGSNFTLKIRSTKLEDSAMYFCASRGGLGTISNQPQHFGDGTRLSIL.

The chain joins TRBV7-9 to TRBJ1-6, with D unresolved. CDR1 and CDR2 (germline): SEHNR, FQNEAQ (reference sequence). The V gene lost 3 bases and the J gene lost 8 bases, with 5 bases spanning the gap. The CDR3 loop spans 12 amino acids. For the CDR3, the DNA is TGTGCCAGCAGCTTTCAATATTCACCCCTCCACTTT. The encoded protein is CASSFQYSPLHF.

The chain has TRBV4-3 and TRBJ2-1; 12 bases align to TRBD1. Trimming cost V 6 bases and J 9 bases; bases outside gene matches: 12. The CDR3 length is 16 residues. The V gene's germline CDR1 is LGHNA and CDR2 YSLEER. This CDR3 reads CASSKSRDRGLGEQFF. The CDR3 nucleotides are TGCGCCAGCAGTAAATCCCGGGACAGGGGGCTAGGTGAGCAGTTCTTC.

This clone turned up a few times. The rearrangement joins TRBV19 to TRBJ1-2; TRBD1 matches at 7 bases. Germline V gives CDR1 LNHDA, CDR2 SQIVND (reference sequence). V dropped 5 bases and J dropped 7; count of bases not matched to a gene: 13. The CDR3 contains 15 residues. The CDR3 here is CASSAGQALVFGYTF. CDR3 in DNA: TGTGCCAGTAGTGCCGGACAGGCCCTTGTTTTTGGCTACACCTTC.